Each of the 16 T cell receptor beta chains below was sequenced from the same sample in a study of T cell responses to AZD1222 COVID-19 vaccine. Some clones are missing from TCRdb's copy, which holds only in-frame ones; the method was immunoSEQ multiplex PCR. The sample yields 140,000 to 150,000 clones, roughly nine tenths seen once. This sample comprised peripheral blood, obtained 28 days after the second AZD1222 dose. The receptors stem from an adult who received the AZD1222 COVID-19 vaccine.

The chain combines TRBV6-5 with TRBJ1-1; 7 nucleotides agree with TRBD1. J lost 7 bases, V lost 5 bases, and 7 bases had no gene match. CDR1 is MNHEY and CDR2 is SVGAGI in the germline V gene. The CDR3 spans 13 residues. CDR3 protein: CASSKRQGDEAFF. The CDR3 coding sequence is TGTGCCAGCAGTAAACGACAGGGCGATGAAGCTTTCTTT.

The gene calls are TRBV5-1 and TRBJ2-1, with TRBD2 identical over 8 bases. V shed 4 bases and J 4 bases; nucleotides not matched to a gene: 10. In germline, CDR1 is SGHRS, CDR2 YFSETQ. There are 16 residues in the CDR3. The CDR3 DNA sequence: TGCGCCAGCAGCGCACAGGGCGGGAGGACTTACAATGAGCAGTTCTTC. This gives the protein CASSAQGGRTYNEQFF.

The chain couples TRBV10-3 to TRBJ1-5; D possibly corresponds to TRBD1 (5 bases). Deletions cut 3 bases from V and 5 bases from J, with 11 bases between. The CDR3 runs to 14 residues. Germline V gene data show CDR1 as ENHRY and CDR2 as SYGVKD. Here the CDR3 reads CAISEGQGHQPQHF. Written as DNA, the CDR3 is TGTGCCATCAGTGAAGGGCAGGGACATCAGCCCCAGCATTTT.

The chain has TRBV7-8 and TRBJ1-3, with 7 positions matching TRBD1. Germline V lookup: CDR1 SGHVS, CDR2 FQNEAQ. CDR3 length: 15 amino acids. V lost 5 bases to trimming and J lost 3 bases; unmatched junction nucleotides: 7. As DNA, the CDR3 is TGTGCCAGCAGCCTGAATGACAGGGTTGGAAACACCATATATTTT. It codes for CASSLNDRVGNTIYF.

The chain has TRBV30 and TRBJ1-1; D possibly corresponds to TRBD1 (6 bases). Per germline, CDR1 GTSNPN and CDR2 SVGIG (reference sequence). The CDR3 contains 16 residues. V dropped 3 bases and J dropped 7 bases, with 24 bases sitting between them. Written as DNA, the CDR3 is TGTGCCTGGAGGGTCGGTGCGGGGGGCCCCTTTATTGAAGCTTTCTTT. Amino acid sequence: CAWRVGAGGPFIEAFF.

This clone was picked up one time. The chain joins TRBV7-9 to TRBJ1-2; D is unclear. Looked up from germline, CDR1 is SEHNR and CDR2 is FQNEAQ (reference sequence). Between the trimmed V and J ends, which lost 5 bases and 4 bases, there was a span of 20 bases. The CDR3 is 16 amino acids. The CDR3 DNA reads TGTGCCAGCAGCCCCTATTTTACCCCGAATCTCTATGGCTACACCTTC. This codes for CASSPYFTPNLYGYTF.

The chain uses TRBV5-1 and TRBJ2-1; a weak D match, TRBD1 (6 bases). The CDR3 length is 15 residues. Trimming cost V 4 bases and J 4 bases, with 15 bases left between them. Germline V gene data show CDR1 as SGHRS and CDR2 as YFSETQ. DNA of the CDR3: TGCGCCAGCAGCCTGCGGACTGGGACATACAATGAGCAGTTCTTC. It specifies CASSLRTGTYNEQFF.

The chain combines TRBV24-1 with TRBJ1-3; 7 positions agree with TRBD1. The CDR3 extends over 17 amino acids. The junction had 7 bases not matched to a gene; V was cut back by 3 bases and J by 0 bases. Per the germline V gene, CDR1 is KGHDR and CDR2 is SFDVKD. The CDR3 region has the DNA TGTGCCACCAGTGATCAAGACAGGGCCCGCTCTGGAAACACCATATATTTT. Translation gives CATSDQDRARSGNTIYF.

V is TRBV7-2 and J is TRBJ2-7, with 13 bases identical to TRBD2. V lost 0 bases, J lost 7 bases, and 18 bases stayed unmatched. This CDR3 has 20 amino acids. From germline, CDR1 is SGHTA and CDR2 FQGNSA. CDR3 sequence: CASSLARQGLAGNLRREQYF. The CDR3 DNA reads TGTGCCAGCAGCTTAGCGCGGCAGGGACTAGCGGGAAATCTACGAAGGGAGCAGTACTTC.

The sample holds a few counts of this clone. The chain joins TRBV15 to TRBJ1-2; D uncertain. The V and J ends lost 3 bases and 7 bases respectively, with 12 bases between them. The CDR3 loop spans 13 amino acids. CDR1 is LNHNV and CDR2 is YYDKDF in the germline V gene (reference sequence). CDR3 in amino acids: CATSRVGGFGYTF. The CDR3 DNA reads TGTGCCACCAGCAGGGTAGGTGGATTTGGCTACACCTTC.

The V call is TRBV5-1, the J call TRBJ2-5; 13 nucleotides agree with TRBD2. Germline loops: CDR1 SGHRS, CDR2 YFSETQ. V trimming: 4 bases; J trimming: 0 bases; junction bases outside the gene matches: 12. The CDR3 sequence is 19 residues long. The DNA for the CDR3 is TGCGCCAGCAGCGCCCTGACTAGCGGGGGGAAGTTTAACCAAGAGACCCAGTACTTC. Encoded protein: CASSALTSGGKFNQETQYF.

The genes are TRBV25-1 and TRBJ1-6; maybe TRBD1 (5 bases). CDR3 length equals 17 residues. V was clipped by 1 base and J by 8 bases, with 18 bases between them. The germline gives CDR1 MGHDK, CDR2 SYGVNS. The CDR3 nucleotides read TGTGCCAGCAGTGAATGGAAGGGGTGGGATTTCGATTCACCCCTCCACTTT. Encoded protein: CASSEWKGWDFDSPLHF.

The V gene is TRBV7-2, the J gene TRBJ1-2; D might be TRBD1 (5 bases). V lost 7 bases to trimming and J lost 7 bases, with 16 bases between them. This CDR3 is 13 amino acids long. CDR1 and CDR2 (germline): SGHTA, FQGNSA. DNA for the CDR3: TGTGCCAGCAACCTTGGTGTCAGGGTTGGCTACACCTTC. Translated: CASNLGVRVGYTF.

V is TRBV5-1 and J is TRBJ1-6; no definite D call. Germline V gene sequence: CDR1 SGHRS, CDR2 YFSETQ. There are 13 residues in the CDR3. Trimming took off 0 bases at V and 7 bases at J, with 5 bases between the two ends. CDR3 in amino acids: CASSLAHNSPLHF. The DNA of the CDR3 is TGCGCCAGCAGCTTGGCCCACAATTCACCCCTCCACTTT. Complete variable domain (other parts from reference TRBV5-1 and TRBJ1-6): KAGVTQTPRYLIKTRGQQVTLSCSPISGHRSVSWYQQTPGQGLQFLFEYFSETQRNKGNFPGRFSGRQFSNSRSEMNVSTLELGDSALYLCASSLAHNSPLHFGNGTRLTVT.

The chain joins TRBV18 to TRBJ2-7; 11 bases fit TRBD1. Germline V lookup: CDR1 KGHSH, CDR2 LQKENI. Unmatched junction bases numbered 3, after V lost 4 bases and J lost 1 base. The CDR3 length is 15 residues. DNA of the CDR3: TGTGCCAGCTCACGGACAGGGGGCGTATCCTACGAGCAGTACTTC. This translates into CASSRTGGVSYEQYF.

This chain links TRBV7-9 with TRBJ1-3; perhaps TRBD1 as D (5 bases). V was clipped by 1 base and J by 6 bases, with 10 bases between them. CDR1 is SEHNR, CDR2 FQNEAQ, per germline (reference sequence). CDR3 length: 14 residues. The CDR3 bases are TGTGCCAGCAGCTTAGACCAGGGACCAAACACCATATATTTT. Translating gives CASSLDQGPNTIYF.